The rows below give T cell receptor beta chains drawn from one sample of a study of blood T cell repertoires in COVID-19. Profiled with immunoSEQ multiplex PCR; TCRdb holds only in-frame clones, not every one. Here the sample spans hundreds of thousands of clones, about nine tenths being singletons. The sample taken for sequencing was PBMCs or T cells enriched from blood (not recorded which). These receptor sequences come from a woman under 30 who had recovered from COVID-19. The CDR3 runs from the conserved cysteine through the conserved F or W. A D gene is named only where the DNA matches it firmly. Not all rows give a size; the values are once, few, many and, for expanded clones, a class.

CDR3 protein	CDR3 DNA	clone size	V gene	J gene	D gene
CASSLVSQGEQFF	TGTGCCAGCAGCTTAGTCTCTCAGGGTGAGCAGTTCTTC	-	TRBV11-2	TRBJ2-1	-
CASSQFFPGASNSPLHF	TGTGCCAGCAGCCAATTTTTCCCGGGAGCGTCTAATTCACCCCTCCACTTT	-	TRBV3-1/TRBV3-2	TRBJ1-6	-
CASRGTGDLYGYTF	TGTGCCAGCAGGGGGACAGGCGACCTCTATGGCTACACCTTC	once	TRBV28	TRBJ1-2	TRBD1
CASTSRTDEKLFF	TGTGCCAGCACCTCCCGTACAGATGAAAAACTGTTTTTT	-	TRBV2	TRBJ1-4	-
CASCRERANQPQHF	TGTGCCAGCTGTCGGGAGAGAGCCAATCAGCCCCAGCATTTT	-	TRBV28	TRBJ1-5	-
CASSIARPEDYGYTF	TGTGCCAGCAGCATCGCCAGGCCGGAGGACTATGGCTACACCTTC	-	TRBV6-5	TRBJ1-2	-
CASSSGAGPDPPLHF	TGTGCCAGCAGCTCAGGGGCCGGGCCGGATCCACCCCTCCACTTT	few	TRBV7-9	TRBJ1-6	-
CASSLESVVYEQYF	TGTGCCAGCAGCTTAGAAAGCGTGGTCTACGAGCAGTACTTC	-	TRBV7-8	TRBJ2-7	-
CASSLPGTSGGAGNIQYF	TGTGCCAGCAGCTTACCCGGGACTAGCGGGGGGGCGGGAAACATTCAGTACTTC	-	TRBV7-9	TRBJ2-4	TRBD2
CASSLDNQVETQYF	TGTGCCAGCAGCTTAGATAACCAGGTAGAGACCCAGTACTTC	-	TRBV7-9	TRBJ2-5	-
CASSPPGRSGELFF	TGTGCCAGCTCACCACCGGGCCGTTCCGGGGAGCTGTTTTTT	-	TRBV18	TRBJ2-2	-
CASSSLGGAGQTFF	TGTGCCAGCAGCTCACTCGGTGGGGCAGGTCAAACTTTCTTT	-	TRBV7-2	TRBJ1-1	-
CASSERQVPYNEQFF	TGTGCCAGCAGTGAGAGACAGGTACCCTACAATGAGCAGTTCTTC	many	TRBV2	TRBJ2-1	-
CASSLVLAGGGAQYF	TGTGCCAGCAGCTTAGTGTTAGCGGGAGGTGGCGCGCAGTACTTC	-	TRBV7-2	TRBJ2-7	TRBD2
CASSARGVFGNTIYF	TGTGCCAGCAGCGCCCGGGGGGTCTTTGGAAACACCATATATTTT	-	TRBV9	TRBJ1-3	-
CASSRTEYGYTF	TGTGCCAGTAGCCGGACAGAATATGGCTACACCTTC	-	TRBV19	TRBJ1-2	-
CASSLFPGYDGYTF	TGTGCCAGCAGCTTATTCCCCGGGTATGATGGCTACACCTTC	-	TRBV7-3	TRBJ1-2	-
CASRRTGGEEKLFF	TGTGCCAGCAGAAGGACAGGGGGAGAAGAAAAACTGTTTTTT	once	TRBV5-8	TRBJ1-4	TRBD1
CASSLRGNYEQYF	TGCGCCAGCAGCTTAAGGGGTAACTACGAGCAGTACTTC	-	TRBV5-1	TRBJ2-7	-
CATSDSQGAATNEKLFF	TGTGCCACCAGTGATTCCCAGGGGGCTGCGACTAATGAAAAACTGTTTTTT	-	TRBV24-1	TRBJ1-4	TRBD1
CASSETGGAGYTF	TGTGCCAGCAGCGAGACAGGGGGCGCGGGCTACACCTTC	-	TRBV11-2	TRBJ1-2	TRBD1
CASSGTSKTQYF	TGTGCCAGCAGCGGGACTAGCAAGACCCAGTACTTC	-	TRBV3-1/TRBV3-2	TRBJ2-5	TRBD2
CASSNSGVSYNEQFF	TGTGCCAGCAGCAATAGCGGGGTCTCCTACAATGAGCAGTTCTTC	-	TRBV7-2	TRBJ2-1	TRBD2
CASSQNLRNREWFNQPQHF	TGCGCCAGCAGCCAGAACCTTCGTAACAGGGAATGGTTCAATCAGCCCCAGCATTTT	-	TRBV4-3	TRBJ1-5	-
CASSQDLPVEQFF	TGTGCCAGCAGCCAAGATCTTCCGGTTGAGCAGTTCTTC	-	TRBV4-2	TRBJ2-1	-
CASSQDWGNLNGYTF	TGTGCCAGCAGCCAAGATTGGGGCAACCTGAATGGCTACACCTTC	-	TRBV4-2	TRBJ1-2	-
CASSPSSSRGKAYEQYF	TGTGCCAGCAGTCCTTCCTCCAGCAGGGGGAAAGCTTACGAGCAGTACTTC	-	TRBV28	TRBJ2-7	TRBD1
CASSSPFGDLQIGYEQYF	TGTGCCAGCAGTTCCCCCTTCGGGGACTTGCAAATCGGCTACGAGCAGTACTTC	-	TRBV27	TRBJ2-7	-
CATGPAGRSYNEQFF	TGTGCCACCGGGCCCGCGGGCCGCTCCTACAATGAGCAGTTCTTC	-	TRBV5-4	TRBJ2-1	-
CASSLMAGLSYEQYF	TGTGCCAGCAGCTTAATGGCGGGACTGAGCTATGAGCAGTACTTC	once	TRBV7-9	TRBJ2-7	-
CASSQLSGPGNTIYF	TGTGCCAGCAGCCAATTATCTGGGCCAGGAAACACCATATATTTT	-	TRBV4-2	TRBJ1-3	-
CASSLLYQETQYF	TGTGCCAGCAGCCTACTGTACCAAGAGACCCAGTACTTC	-	TRBV7-2	TRBJ2-5	-
CAISEFSGGYTF	TGTGCCATCAGTGAGTTCTCCGGTGGCTACACCTTC	-	TRBV10-3	TRBJ1-2	-
CASSRDSGNTIYF	TGTGCCAGCAGCCGGGACAGTGGAAACACCATATATTTT	-	TRBV5-6	TRBJ1-3	TRBD1
CASSPSGHRNTEAFF	TGTGCCAGCTCACCCTCGGGACACCGCAACACTGAAGCTTTCTTT	-	TRBV18	TRBJ1-1	-
CASSQMTGANEKLFF	TGCGCCAGCAGCCAAATGACAGGAGCTAATGAAAAACTGTTTTTT	-	TRBV5-1	TRBJ1-4	-
CATSATANYGYTF	TGTGCCACCAGCGCCACAGCTAACTATGGCTACACCTTC	-	TRBV15	TRBJ1-2	-
CASSVGNSLAEKLFF	TGTGCCAGCAGCGTAGGTAACAGTTTGGCTGAAAAACTGTTTTTT	-	TRBV9	TRBJ1-4	-
CASIETQGIKEPQHF	TGTGCCAGTATCGAAACTCAGGGGATAAAGGAGCCCCAGCATTTT	-	TRBV19	TRBJ1-5	-
CASSLAAGTTEAFF	TGTGCCAGCAGCTTAGCGGCGGGCACCACTGAAGCTTTCTTT	-	TRBV7-8	TRBJ1-1	-
CSVADSNSNQPQHF	TGCAGCGTTGCCGACAGTAATAGCAATCAGCCCCAGCATTTT	-	TRBV29-1	TRBJ1-5	-
CASSLKSPGGTGELFF	TGTGCCAGCAGTTTAAAATCACCGGGGGGAACCGGGGAGCTGTTTTTT	-	TRBV28	TRBJ2-2	TRBD2
CASRLRGQTDTQYF	TGTGCCAGCAGGCTAAGGGGGCAGACAGATACGCAGTATTTT	-	TRBV27	TRBJ2-3	TRBD1
CASSLGGLSGNTIYF	TGTGCCAGCAGCTTGGGGGGACTCTCTGGAAACACCATATATTTT	-	TRBV5-4	TRBJ1-3	-
CSASSGNPSYNSPLHF	TGCAGTGCTAGTTCAGGGAACCCCTCCTATAATTCACCCCTCCACTTT	-	TRBV20-1	TRBJ1-6	-
CASSPGGDYEQYF	TGTGCCAGCAGCCCGGGGGGCGACTACGAGCAGTACTTC	-	TRBV4-2	TRBJ2-7	-
CASSLGGPHNEQFF	TGTGCCAGCAGCTTAGGAGGACCTCACAATGAGCAGTTCTTC	-	TRBV7-3	TRBJ2-1	-
CASSLAPGGAGTYNEQFF	TGTGCCAGCAGCTTAGCCCCCGGTGGAGCGGGGACCTACAATGAGCAGTTCTTC	-	TRBV7-2	TRBJ2-1	TRBD2
CASRSQSNEKLFF	TGTGCCAGCAGGTCCCAGTCTAATGAAAAACTGTTTTTT	-	TRBV28	TRBJ1-4	-
CASSQDAQGGGYTF	TGCGCCAGCAGCCAAGACGCTCAGGGGGGAGGCTACACCTTC	-	TRBV4-3	TRBJ1-2	TRBD1
CASSLLAQFGPRGHTEAFF	TGTGCCAGCAGTTTATTGGCCCAATTTGGCCCCCGGGGTCACACTGAAGCTTTCTTT	-	TRBV27	TRBJ1-1	-